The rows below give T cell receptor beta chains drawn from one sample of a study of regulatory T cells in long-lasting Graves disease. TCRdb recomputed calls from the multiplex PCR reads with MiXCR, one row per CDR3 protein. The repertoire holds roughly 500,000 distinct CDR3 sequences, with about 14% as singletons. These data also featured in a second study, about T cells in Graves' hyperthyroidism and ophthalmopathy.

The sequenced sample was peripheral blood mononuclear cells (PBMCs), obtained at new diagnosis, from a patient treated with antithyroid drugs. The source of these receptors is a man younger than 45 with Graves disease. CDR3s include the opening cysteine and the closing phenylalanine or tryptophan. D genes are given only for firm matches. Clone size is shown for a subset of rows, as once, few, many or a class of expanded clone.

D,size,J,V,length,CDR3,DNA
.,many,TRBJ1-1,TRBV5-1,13,CASSSTENTEAFF,TGCGCCAGCAGTTCTACAGAGAACACTGAAGCTTTCTTT
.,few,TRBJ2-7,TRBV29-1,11,CSVAASREQYF,TGCAGCGTTGCTGCCTCCCGAGAGCAGTACTTC
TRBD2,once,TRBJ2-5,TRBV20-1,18,CSASSVGGGRMGQETQYF,TGCAGTGCTAGTTCTGTCGGGGGCGGGAGGATGGGGCAAGAGACCCAGTACTTC
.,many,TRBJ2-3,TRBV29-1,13,CSVEPRIAYTQYF,TGCAGCGTTGAACCGCGTATAGCCTATACGCAGTATTTT
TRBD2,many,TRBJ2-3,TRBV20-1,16,CSARDWAGGSSDTQYF,TGCAGTGCTAGAGATTGGGCGGGAGGGTCATCGGATACGCAGTATTTT
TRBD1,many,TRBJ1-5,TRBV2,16,CASSGVGGDSNQPQHF,TGTGCCAGCAGTGGGGTAGGGGGCGATAGCAATCAGCCCCAGCATTTT
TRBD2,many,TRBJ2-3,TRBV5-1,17,CASSLAPLAGSTDTQYF,TGCGCCAGCAGCTTGGCTCCTCTAGCGGGGAGCACAGATACGCAGTATTTT
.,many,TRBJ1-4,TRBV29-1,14,CSVAGSGFNEKLFF,TGCAGCGTGGCAGGGTCGGGGTTCAATGAAAAACTGTTTTTT
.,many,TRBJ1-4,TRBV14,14,CASSRSHRGGKLFF,TGTGCCAGCAGCCGAAGCCACAGAGGGGGGAAACTGTTTTTT
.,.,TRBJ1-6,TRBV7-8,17,CASSPPTGGNYNSPLHF,TGTGCCAGCAGCCCACCGACGGGCGGGAACTATAATTCACCCCTCCACTTT
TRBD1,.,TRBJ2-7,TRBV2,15,CASRVNRGPQYEQYF,TGTGCCAGCAGGGTAAACAGGGGACCTCAATACGAGCAGTACTTC
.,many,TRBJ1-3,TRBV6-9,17,CASSYLVATSSGNTIYF,TGTGCCAGCAGTTACCTCGTGGCTACGAGCTCTGGAAACACCATATATTTT
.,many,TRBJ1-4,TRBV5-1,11,CASSYDEKLFF,TGTGCCAGCAGCTATGATGAAAAACTGTTTTTT
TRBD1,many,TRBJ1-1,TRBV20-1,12,CSAHRGIAEAFF,TGCAGTGCCCACAGGGGGATCGCTGAAGCTTTCTTT
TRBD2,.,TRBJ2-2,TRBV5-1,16,CASSLWDYSNTGELFF,TGCGCCAGCAGCTTGTGGGACTACTCGAACACCGGGGAGCTGTTTTTT
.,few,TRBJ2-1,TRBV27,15,CASSWDPASYNEQFF,TGTGCCAGCAGTTGGGACCCGGCGTCCTACAATGAGCAGTTCTTC
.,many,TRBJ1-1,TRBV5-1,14,CASKTTIGGGLAFF,TGCGCCAGCAAGACGACAATCGGGGGGGGGCTGGCTTTCTTT
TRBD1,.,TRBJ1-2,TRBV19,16,CASRGNGTGGHYGYTF,TGTGCCAGCCGCGGAAACGGGACAGGGGGCCATTATGGCTACACCTTC
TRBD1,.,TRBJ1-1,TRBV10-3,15,CAISTLTGPPAEAFF,TGTGCCATCAGTACCTTGACAGGGCCCCCCGCTGAAGCTTTCTTT
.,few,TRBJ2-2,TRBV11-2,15,CASSLWAENTGELFF,TGTGCCAGCAGCTTATGGGCGGAGAACACCGGGGAGCTGTTTTTT
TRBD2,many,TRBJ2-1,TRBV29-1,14,CSVIPGLIKNEQFF,TGCAGCGTCATCCCGGGACTAATCAAAAATGAGCAGTTCTTC
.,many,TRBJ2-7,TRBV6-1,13,CASRGLDHYEQYF,TGTGCCAGCAGGGGACTGGATCACTACGAGCAGTACTTC
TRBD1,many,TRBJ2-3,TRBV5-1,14,CASSLGTATDTQYF,TGTGCCAGCAGCCTCGGGACAGCCACAGATACGCAGTATTTT
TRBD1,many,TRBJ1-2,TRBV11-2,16,CASSLGQGPILVSYTF,TGTGCCAGCAGCTTAGGACAGGGGCCCATCCTTGTGAGCTACACCTTC
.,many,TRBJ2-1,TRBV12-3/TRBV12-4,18,CASSPRGVGESSYNEQFF,TGTGCCAGCAGTCCCCGAGGGGTGGGCGAAAGCTCCTACAATGAGCAGTTCTTC
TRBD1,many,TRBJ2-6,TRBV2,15,CASLTGGSGANVLTF,TGTGCCAGCCTGACAGGGGGCTCTGGGGCCAACGTCCTGACTTTC
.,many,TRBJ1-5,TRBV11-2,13,CASSLNSNQPQHF,TGTGCCAGCAGCTTAAACAGCAATCAGCCCCAGCATTTT
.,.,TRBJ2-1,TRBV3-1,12,CASSQGETEQFF,TGTGCCAGCAGCCAGGGGGAGACTGAGCAGTTCTTC
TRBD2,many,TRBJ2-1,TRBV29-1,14,CSAATASGYNEQFF,TGCAGCGCCGCCACGGCTAGCGGCTACAATGAGCAGTTCTTC
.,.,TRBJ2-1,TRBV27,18,CASSLFGGESLVYNEQFF,TGTGCCAGCAGTTTATTCGGGGGCGAGAGCCTAGTTTACAATGAGCAGTTCTTC
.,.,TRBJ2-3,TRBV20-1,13,CSAYRDRSDTQYF,TGCAGTGCATACCGGGACCGATCAGATACGCAGTATTTT
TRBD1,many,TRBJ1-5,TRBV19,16,CASSTPGQGTRQPQHF,TGTGCCAGTAGTACCCCGGGACAGGGGACGCGTCAGCCCCAGCATTTT
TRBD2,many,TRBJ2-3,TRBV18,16,CASSPQGTSGSDTQYF,TGTGCCAGCTCACCACAAGGGACTAGCGGATCAGATACGCAGTATTTT
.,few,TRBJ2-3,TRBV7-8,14,CASSLGPAGDTQYF,TGTGCCAGCAGCTTAGGGCCAGCAGGAGATACGCAGTATTTT
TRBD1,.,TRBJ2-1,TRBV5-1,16,CASSPPRTGGYNEQFF,TGCGCCAGCAGCCCTCCTAGGACAGGGGGCTACAATGAGCAGTTCTTC
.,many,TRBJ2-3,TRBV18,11,CASFSTDTQYF,TGTGCCAGCTTCAGCACAGATACGCAGTATTTT
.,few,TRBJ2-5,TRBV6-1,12,CATSGGRDTQYF,TGTGCCACCTCAGGGGGGAGGGATACCCAGTACTTC
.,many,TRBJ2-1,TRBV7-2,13,CASSYSGANEQFF,TGTGCCAGCAGCTATAGCGGAGCCAATGAGCAGTTCTTC
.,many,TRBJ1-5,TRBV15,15,CATSRDLGFGQPQHF,TGTGCCACCAGCAGAGATCTAGGGTTTGGTCAGCCCCAGCATTTT
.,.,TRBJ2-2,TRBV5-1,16,CASSLGRFANTGELFF,TGCGCCAGCAGCTTGGGCCGGTTCGCGAACACCGGGGAGCTGTTTTTT
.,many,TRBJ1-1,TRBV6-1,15,CASSDWSLKNTEAFF,TGTGCCAGCAGTGATTGGTCGTTGAAGAACACTGAAGCTTTCTTT
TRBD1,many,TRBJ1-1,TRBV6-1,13,CASSEDRGGEAFF,TGTGCCAGCAGTGAGGACAGGGGGGGAGAGGCTTTCTTT
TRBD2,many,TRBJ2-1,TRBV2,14,CASSKGTSRSEQFF,TGTGCCAGCAGTAAGGGGACTAGTCGGAGTGAGCAGTTCTTC
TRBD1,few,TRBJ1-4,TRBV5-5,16,CASSPQGQGVREKLFF,TGTGCCAGCAGCCCCCAGGGACAGGGGGTCCGAGAAAAACTGTTTTTT
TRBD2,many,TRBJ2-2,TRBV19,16,CASKRASGSDTGELFF,TGTGCCAGTAAGAGGGCTAGCGGGTCGGACACCGGGGAGCTGTTTTTT
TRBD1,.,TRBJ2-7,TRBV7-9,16,CASSHPRTGNFYEQYF,TGTGCCAGCAGCCACCCCCGGACAGGCAACTTCTACGAGCAGTACTTC
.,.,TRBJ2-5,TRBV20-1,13,CSARGEGGETQYF,TGCAGTGCTAGAGGAGAGGGGGGAGAGACCCAGTACTTC
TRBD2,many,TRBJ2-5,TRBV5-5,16,CASSFGLAGGGETQYF,TGTGCCAGCAGCTTCGGACTAGCGGGAGGTGGAGAGACCCAGTACTTC
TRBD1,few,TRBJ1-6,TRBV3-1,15,CASSQETGVYSPLHF,TGTGCCAGCAGCCAGGAGACAGGGGTGTACTCACCCCTCCACTTT
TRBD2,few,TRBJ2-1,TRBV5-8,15,CASSPRLAGDYEQFF,TGTGCCAGCAGCCCTCGACTAGCGGGAGACTATGAGCAGTTCTTC
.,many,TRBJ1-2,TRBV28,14,CASSSGGSTYGYTF,TGTGCCAGCAGTTCTGGTGGATCTACCTATGGCTACACCTTC
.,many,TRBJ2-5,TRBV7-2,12,CASSLLTETQYF,TGTGCCAGCAGCTTACTGACTGAGACCCAGTACTTC
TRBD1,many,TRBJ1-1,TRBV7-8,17,CASSLSRQGRLNTEAFF,TGTGCCAGCAGCTTAAGTCGACAGGGGAGGCTAAACACTGAAGCTTTCTTT
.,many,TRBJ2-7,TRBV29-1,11,CSVGWSNEQYF,TGCAGCGTTGGTTGGTCTAACGAGCAGTACTTC
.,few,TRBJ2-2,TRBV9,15,CASRGGGTEAGELFF,TGTGCCAGCAGGGGAGGGGGAACGGAGGCCGGGGAGCTGTTTTTT
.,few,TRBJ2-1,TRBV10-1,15,CASIFRERGDNEQFF,TGCGCCAGCATCTTTCGGGAGAGGGGGGACAATGAGCAGTTCTTC
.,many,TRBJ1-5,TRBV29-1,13,CSVEGGHGQPQHF,TGCAGCGTTGAAGGGGGCCATGGTCAGCCCCAGCATTTT
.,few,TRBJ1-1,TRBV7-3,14,CASSLKGVNTEAFF,TGTGCCAGCAGCTTAAAAGGAGTGAACACTGAAGCTTTCTTT
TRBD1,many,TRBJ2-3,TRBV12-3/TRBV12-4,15,CASSLGGQSTDTQYF,TGTGCCAGCAGTTTAGGGGGACAGAGCACAGATACGCAGTATTTT
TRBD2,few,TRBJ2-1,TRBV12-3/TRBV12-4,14,CASSLDVGGNEQFF,TGTGCCAGCAGTTTAGATGTCGGGGGGAATGAGCAGTTCTTC